A single sample is the source of the 14 T cell receptor beta chains below, sequenced in a study of shared clonotypes between healthy human individuals. The data were produced by immunoSEQ multiplex PCR, yet TCRdb's version contains in-frame clones alone and is incomplete. Among fewer than 850,000 clones, just over 95% were seen once, and the ten largest hold about 0.22%. The naive CD8 fraction comprised CD45RO-negative cells positively selected for CCR7 and excluded terminally differentiated effector memory CD45RA+ cells. The sample taken for sequencing was naive CD8+ T cells sorted from blood. These receptors were taken from a man aged 25-45 years in good health.

This clone was counted a single time. V and J are TRBV10-3 and TRBJ1-2, with 9 bases aligning to TRBD1. CDR3 length: 16 residues. V dropped 0 bases and J dropped 7; count of bases not matched to a gene: 9. The germline gives CDR1 ENHRY, CDR2 SYGVKD. CDR3 loop: CAISESDRGVYTGYTF. CDR3 coding DNA: TGTGCCATCAGTGAGTCGGACAGGGGAGTTTACACTGGCTACACCTTC.

This chain uses TRBV5-4 with TRBJ2-1; TRBD2 matches at 7 bases. CDR1 SGHNT and CDR2 YYREEE come from the germline V gene (reference sequence). J gave up 6 bases and V 3 bases, and 0 bases lay outside the gene matches. The CDR3 extends over 12 amino acids. CDR3 residues: CASSWGGNEQFF. As DNA, the CDR3 is TGTGCCAGCAGCTGGGGGGGCAATGAGCAGTTCTTC.

This chain connects TRBV13 to TRBJ2-7; 13 bases line up with TRBD2. The CDR3 sequence is 16 residues long. CDR1 and CDR2 (germline): PRHDT, FYEKMQ (reference sequence). Trimming removed 2 bases from V and 5 bases from J; junction bases left unmatched: 6. CDR3 protein: CASSLRLAGGGDEQYF. As DNA, the CDR3 is TGTGCCAGCAGCTTAAGACTAGCGGGAGGTGGCGACGAGCAGTACTTC. The full variable domain, with the rest looked up from reference TRBV13 and TRBJ2-7, is AAGVIQSPRHLIKEKRETATLKCYPIPRHDTVYWYQQGPGQDPQFLISFYEKMQSDKGSIPDRFSAQQFSDYHSELNMSSLELGDSALYFCASSLRLAGGGDEQYFGPGTRLTVT.

This rearrangement joins TRBV6-1 to TRBJ1-2; 8 bases line up with TRBD1. The CDR3 spans 14 residues. Trimming cost V 3 bases and J 2 bases; bases outside gene matches: 2. Germline CDR1 MNHNS, CDR2 SASEGT. CDR3 residues: CASSEYRGNYGYTF. For the CDR3, the DNA is TGTGCCAGCAGTGAGTACAGGGGGAACTATGGCTACACCTTC.

The chain links TRBV15 to TRBJ2-3, with D possibly being TRBD2 (6 bases). Germline V gene lookup returns CDR1 LNHNV and CDR2 YYDKDF (reference sequence). V lost 0 bases and J lost 1, with 11 bases in between. CDR3 length: 16 residues. The CDR3 spells CATSRDGGSRTDTQYF. The CDR3 nucleotides read TGTGCCACCAGCAGAGATGGAGGGAGTCGCACAGATACGCAGTATTTT. Combining the CDR3 with reference TRBV15 and TRBJ2-3 gives the whole variable domain DAMVIQNPRYQVTQFGKPVTLSCSQTLNHNVMYWYQQKSSQAPKLLFHYYDKDFNNEADTPDNFQSRRPNTSFCFLDIRSPGLGDTAMYLCATSRDGGSRTDTQYFGPGTRLTVL.

This chain uses TRBV5-1 with TRBJ1-2, with no clear D. The V gene's germline CDR1 is SGHRS and CDR2 YFSETQ. This CDR3 is 15 amino acids long. V gave up 4 bases and J gave up 1 base, with 14 bases separating them. The CDR3 spells CASSPTSPNNYGYTF. The CDR3 coding sequence is TGCGCCAGCAGCCCGACATCTCCCAATAACTATGGCTACACCTTC.

This chain links TRBV6-1 with TRBJ2-2; D might be TRBD1 or TRBD2, each matching 5 bases. Looked up from germline, CDR1 is MNHNS and CDR2 is SASEGT. Trimming stripped 4 bases from V and 5 bases from J, with 11 bases between. The CDR3 runs 14 residues. The CDR3 here is CASSAGTYTGELFF. CDR3 coding DNA: TGTGCCAGCAGTGCCGGGACGTATACCGGGGAGCTGTTTTTT.

The J gene is TRBJ2-5, the V gene TRBV29-1; D possibly corresponds to TRBD2 (5 bases). The CDR3 loop spans 11 amino acids. Germline V gene data show CDR1 as SQVTM and CDR2 as ANQGSEA. The V end lost 5 bases, the J end lost 5 bases, and 9 bases lay between the germline ends. In DNA, the CDR3 is TGCAGCGTTTTCGAGCGGGAGACCCAGTACTTC. Amino acid sequence: CSVFERETQYF.

Remarks on this clone: The sample has other DNA sequences that encode this CDR3 too. The V call is TRBV7-9, the J call TRBJ2-1; D is ambiguous. The CDR3 loop spans 11 amino acids. V lost 3 bases, J lost 7 bases, and 4 bases lay in between. From germline, CDR1 is SEHNR and CDR2 FQNEAQ (reference sequence). The CDR3 region is CASSFGNEQFF. The DNA of the CDR3 is TGTGCCAGCAGCTTCGGTAATGAGCAGTTCTTC.

The chain employs TRBV20-1 and TRBJ2-2; D unresolved. Germline values: CDR1 DFQATT, CDR2 SNEGSKA (reference sequence). V lost 5 bases, J lost 7 bases, and 8 bases lay in between. CDR3 length: 11 amino acids. The CDR3 nucleotides are TGCAGTGCTCACTACTTCGGGGAGCTGTTTTTT. It is translated as CSAHYFGELFF.

The chain links TRBV2 to TRBJ2-5; D unresolved. V dropped 9 bases and J dropped 5 bases, with 7 bases sitting between them. Germline loops: CDR1 SNHLY, CDR2 FYNNEI. The CDR3 consists of 10 residues. CDR3 sequence: CASYRETQYF. The CDR3 nucleotides are TGTGCCAGTTACCGGGAGACCCAGTACTTC.

The rearrangement uses TRBV18 and TRBJ1-2; D is ambiguous. The CDR3 has 13 amino acids. The V gene lost 0 bases and the J gene lost 8 bases, with 10 bases spanning the gap. CDR1 is KGHSH and CDR2 is LQKENI in the germline V gene. The CDR3 sequence is CASSPPLEVGYTF. In DNA, the CDR3 is TGTGCCAGCTCACCACCACTCGAAGTGGGCTACACCTTC.

J is TRBJ1-5 and V is TRBV6-5; D is possibly TRBD1 (5 bases). The germline V gene has CDR1 MNHEY and CDR2 SVGAGI. The CDR3 has 14 amino acids. V lost 5 bases and J 3 bases, leaving 11 bases between the germline ends. CDR3 in amino acids: CASSTTGINQPQHF. DNA of the CDR3: TGTGCCAGCAGTACAACAGGCATCAATCAGCCCCAGCATTTT.

About this clone: Distinct nucleotide sequences in the sample also encode this CDR3. This chain joins TRBV27 and TRBJ2-3, with TRBD2 matching over 13 bases. V was clipped by 3 bases and J by 6 bases; unmatched bases: 0. CDR3 size: 14 residues. The germline V gene encodes CDR1 MNHEY and CDR2 SMNVEV (reference sequence). The CDR3 DNA follows: TGTGCCAGCAGTTTGGGACTAGCGGGGGATACGCAGTATTTT. Translated: CASSLGLAGDTQYF.